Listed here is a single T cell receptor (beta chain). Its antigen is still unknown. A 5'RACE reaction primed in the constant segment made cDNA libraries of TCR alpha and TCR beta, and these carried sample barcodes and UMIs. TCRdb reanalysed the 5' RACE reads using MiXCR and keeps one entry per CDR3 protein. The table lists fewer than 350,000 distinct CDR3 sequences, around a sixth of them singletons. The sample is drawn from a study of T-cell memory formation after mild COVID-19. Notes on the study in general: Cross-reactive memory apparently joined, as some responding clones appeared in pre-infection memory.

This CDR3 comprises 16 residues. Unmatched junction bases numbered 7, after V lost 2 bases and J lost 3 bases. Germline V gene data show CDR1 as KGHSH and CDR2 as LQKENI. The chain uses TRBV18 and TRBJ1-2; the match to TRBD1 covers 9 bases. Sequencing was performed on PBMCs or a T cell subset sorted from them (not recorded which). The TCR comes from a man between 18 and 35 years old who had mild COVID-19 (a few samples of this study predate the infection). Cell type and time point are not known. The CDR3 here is CASSPTGTGNDYGYTF. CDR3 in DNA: TGTGCCAGCTCACCAACCGGGACAGGGAATGACTATGGCTACACCTTC.